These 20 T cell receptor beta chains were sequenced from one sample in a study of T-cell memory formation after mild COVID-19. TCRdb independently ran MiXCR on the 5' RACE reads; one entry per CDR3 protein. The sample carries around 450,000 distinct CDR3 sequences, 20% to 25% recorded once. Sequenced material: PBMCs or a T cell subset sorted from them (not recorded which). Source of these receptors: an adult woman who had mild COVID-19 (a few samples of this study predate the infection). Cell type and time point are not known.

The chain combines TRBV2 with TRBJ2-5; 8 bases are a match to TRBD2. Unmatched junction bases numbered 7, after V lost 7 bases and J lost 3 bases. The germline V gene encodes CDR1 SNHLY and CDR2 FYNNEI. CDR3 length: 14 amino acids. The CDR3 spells CASNSRGGKETQYF. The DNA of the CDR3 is TGTGCCAGCAATTCTCGGGGGGGCAAAGAGACCCAGTACTTC.

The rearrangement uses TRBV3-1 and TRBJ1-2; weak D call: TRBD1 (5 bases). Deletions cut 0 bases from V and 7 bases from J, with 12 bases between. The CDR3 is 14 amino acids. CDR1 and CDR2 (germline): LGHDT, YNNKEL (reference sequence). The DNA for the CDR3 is TGTGCCAGCAGCCAAGACGGCAGGGCGGGTGGCTACACCTTC. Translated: CASSQDGRAGGYTF.

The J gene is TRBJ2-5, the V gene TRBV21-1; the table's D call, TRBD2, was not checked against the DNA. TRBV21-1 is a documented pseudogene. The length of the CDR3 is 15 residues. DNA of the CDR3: TGTGCCAGCAGCACTCCGGGGGGCCCCCAAGAGACCCAGTACTTC. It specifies CASSTPGGPQETQYF.

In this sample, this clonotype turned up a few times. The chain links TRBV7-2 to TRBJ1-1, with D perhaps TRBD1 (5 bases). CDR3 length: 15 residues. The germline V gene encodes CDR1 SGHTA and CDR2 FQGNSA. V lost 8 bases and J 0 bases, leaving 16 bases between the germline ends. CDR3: CASRPPGTLNTEAFF. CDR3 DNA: TGTGCCAGCCGTCCCCCAGGGACCCTGAACACTGAAGCTTTCTTT.

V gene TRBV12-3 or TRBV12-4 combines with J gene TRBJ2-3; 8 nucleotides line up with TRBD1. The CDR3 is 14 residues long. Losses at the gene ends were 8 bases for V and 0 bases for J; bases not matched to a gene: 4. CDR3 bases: TGTGCCAGCCACGACAGGGGTAGCACAGATACGCAGTATTTT. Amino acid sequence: CASHDRGSTDTQYF.

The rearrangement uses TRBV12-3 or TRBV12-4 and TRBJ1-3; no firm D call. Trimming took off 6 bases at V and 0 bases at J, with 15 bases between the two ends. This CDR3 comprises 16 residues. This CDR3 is CASSRGREFSGNTIYF. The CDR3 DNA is TGTGCCAGCAGCCGTGGACGGGAATTCTCTGGAAACACCATATATTTT.

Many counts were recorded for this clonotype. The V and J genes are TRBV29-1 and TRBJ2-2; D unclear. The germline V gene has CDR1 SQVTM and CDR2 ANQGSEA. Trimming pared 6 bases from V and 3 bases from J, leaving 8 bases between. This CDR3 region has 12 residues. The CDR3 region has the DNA TGCAGCGTAGAAAGTGACACCGGGGAGCTGTTTTTT. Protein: CSVESDTGELFF.

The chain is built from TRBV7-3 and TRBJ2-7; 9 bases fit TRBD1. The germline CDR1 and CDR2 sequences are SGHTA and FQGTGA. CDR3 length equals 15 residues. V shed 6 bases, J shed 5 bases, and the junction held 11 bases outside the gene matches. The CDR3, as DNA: TGTGCCAGCAGTGACACAGGGGGCAGAGGTAACGAGCAGTACTTC. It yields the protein CASSDTGGRGNEQYF.

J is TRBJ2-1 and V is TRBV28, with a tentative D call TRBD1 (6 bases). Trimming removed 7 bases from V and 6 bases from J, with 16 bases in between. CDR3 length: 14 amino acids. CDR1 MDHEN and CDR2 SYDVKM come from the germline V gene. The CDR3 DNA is TGTGCCAGCAAAAGGGGGTATTTTATCAATGAGCAGTTCTTC. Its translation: CASKRGYFINEQFF.

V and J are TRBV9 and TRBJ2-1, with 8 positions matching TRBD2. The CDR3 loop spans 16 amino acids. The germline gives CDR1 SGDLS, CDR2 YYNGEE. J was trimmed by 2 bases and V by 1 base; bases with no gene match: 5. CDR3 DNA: TGTGCCAGCAGCGTATTAAGCGGGAGTCCCTACAATGAGCAGTTCTTC. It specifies CASSVLSGSPYNEQFF.

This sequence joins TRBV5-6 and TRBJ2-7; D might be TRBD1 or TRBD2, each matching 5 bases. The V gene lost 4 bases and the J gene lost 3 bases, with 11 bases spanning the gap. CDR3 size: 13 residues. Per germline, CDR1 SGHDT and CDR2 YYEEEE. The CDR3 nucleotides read TGTGCCAGCAGCGGGGGTGCCGACTACGAGCAGTACTTC. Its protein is CASSGGADYEQYF.

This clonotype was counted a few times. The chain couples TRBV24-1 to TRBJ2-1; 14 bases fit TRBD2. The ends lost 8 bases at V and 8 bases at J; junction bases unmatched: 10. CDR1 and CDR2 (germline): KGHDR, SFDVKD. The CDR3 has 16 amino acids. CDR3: CATTPGGTSGRDEQFF. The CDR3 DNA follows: TGTGCCACCACTCCTGGGGGGACTAGCGGGAGAGATGAGCAGTTCTTC.

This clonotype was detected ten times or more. This CDR3 is CASSFGGAGTEAFF. In DNA form, the CDR3 reads TGCGCCAGCAGCTTTGGGGGGGCTGGGACTGAAGCTTTCTTT. This rearrangement joins TRBV5-1 to TRBJ1-1; possible D gene TRBD1, 6 bases. Germline CDR1 SGHRS, CDR2 YFSETQ. The CDR3 length is 14 residues. V lost 2 bases and J lost 5, with 13 bases in between.

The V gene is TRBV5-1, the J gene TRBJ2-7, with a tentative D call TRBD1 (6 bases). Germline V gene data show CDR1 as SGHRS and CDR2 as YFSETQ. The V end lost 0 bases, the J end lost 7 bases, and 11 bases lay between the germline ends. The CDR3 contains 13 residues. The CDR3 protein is CASSLELQGEQYF. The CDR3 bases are TGCGCCAGCAGCTTGGAGTTACAGGGAGAGCAGTACTTC.

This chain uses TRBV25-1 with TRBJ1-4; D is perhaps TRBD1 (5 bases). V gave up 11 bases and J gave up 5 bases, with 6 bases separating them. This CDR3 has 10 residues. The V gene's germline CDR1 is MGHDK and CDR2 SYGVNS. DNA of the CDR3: TGTGCCGGGGGGAATGAAAAACTGTTTTTT. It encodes CAGGNEKLFF. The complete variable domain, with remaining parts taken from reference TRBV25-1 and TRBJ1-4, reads EADIYQTPRYLVIGTGKKITLECSQTMGHDKMYWYQQDPGMELHLIHYSYGVNSTEKGDLSSESTVSRIRTEHFPLTLESARPSHTSQYLCAGGNEKLFFGSGTQLSVL.

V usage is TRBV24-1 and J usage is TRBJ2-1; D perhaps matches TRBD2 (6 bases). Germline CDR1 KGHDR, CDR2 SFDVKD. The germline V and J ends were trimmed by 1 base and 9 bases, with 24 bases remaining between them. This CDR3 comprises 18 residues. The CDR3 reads CATSDFRSPTRHAGEQFF. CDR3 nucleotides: TGTGCCACCAGTGATTTTCGCTCGCCGACTAGACACGCCGGTGAGCAGTTCTTC.

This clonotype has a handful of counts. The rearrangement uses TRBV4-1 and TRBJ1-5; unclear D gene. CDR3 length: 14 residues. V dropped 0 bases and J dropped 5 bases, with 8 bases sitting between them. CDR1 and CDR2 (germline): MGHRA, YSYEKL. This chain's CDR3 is CASSQEGSYQPQHF. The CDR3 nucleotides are TGCGCCAGCAGCCAAGAGGGCAGCTATCAGCCCCAGCATTTT.

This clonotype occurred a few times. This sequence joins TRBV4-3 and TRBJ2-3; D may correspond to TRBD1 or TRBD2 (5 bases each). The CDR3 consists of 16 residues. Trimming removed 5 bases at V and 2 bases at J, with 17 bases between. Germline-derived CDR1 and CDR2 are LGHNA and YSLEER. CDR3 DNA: TGCGCCAGCAGCTGGGGGAATAGCGCCTCCACAGATACGCAGTATTTT. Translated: CASSWGNSASTDTQYF.

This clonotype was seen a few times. The CDR3: CASSYSGGNSPLHF. The CDR3 coding sequence is TGTGCCAGCAGTTACTCCGGGGGGAATTCACCCCTCCACTTT. The chain recombines TRBV6-5 with TRBJ1-6; a possible D gene is TRBD1 (5 bases). Germline V CDR1 and CDR2: MNHEY, SVGAGI. The V end was cut by 0 bases, the J end by 7 bases, with 7 bases between. The CDR3 is made up of 14 amino acids.

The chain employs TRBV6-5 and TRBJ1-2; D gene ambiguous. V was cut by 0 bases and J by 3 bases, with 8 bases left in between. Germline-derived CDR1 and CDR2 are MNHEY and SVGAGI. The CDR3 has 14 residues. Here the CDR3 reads CASSYSGVDYGYTF. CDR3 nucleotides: TGTGCCAGCAGTTACTCCGGAGTCGACTATGGCTACACCTTC.